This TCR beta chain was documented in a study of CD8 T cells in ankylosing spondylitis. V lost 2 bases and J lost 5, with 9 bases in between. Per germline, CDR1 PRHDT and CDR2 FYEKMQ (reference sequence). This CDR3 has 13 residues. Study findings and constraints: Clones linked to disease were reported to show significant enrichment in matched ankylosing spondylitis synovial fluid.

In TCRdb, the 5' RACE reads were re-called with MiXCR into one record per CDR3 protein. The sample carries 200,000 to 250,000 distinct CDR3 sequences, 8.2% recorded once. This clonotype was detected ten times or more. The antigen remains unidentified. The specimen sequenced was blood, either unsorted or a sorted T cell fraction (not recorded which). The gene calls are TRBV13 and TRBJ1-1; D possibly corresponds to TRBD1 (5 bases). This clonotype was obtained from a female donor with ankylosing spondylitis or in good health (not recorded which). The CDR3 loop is CASSLQEGTEAFF. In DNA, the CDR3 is TGTGCCAGCAGCTTACAAGAGGGGACTGAAGCTTTCTTT.